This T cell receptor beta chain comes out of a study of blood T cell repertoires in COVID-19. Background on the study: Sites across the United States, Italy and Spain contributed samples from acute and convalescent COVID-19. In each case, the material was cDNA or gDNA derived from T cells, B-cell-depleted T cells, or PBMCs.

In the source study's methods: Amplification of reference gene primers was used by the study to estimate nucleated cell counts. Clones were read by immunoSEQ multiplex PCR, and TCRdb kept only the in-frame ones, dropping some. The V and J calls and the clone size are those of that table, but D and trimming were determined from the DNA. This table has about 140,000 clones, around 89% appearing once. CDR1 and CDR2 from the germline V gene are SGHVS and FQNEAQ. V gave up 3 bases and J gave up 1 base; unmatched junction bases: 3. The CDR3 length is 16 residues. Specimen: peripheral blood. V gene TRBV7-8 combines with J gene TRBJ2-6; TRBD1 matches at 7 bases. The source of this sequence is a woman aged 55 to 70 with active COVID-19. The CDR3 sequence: CASSFPRGSGANVLTF. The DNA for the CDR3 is TGTGCCAGCAGCTTCCCCAGGGGGTCTGGGGCCAACGTCCTGACTTTC.